The next 29 T cell receptor beta chains were all read from a single sample in a study of blood T cells in healthy people across ages. Next came a second PCR, run for 7 to 11 cycles, which used a sample-barcoded 5' primer along with a J-beta primer mix. TCRdb re-called the 5' RACE reads through MiXCR, storing one row per CDR3 protein. The repertoire includes over 500,000 distinct CDR3 sequences, over 25% of them detected once, and approximately 3.7% sits in the top ten. These sequences were also reported in another study, on T cells of mothers and their children.

What was sequenced was blood. These receptors were taken from a boy between 2 and 10 years old in good health.

V gene TRBV19 combines with J gene TRBJ1-5, with TRBD1 as a possible D gene (5 bases). The CDR3 length is 17 residues. With 2 bases removed from V and 4 bases from J, the gap between germline ends came to 18 bases. Germline V lookup: CDR1 LNHDA, CDR2 SQIVND (reference sequence). CDR3 DNA sequence: TGTGCCAGTAGTATACGAAGGTCTGCCAGGGTTAATCAGCCCCAGCATTTT. Translating it yields CASSIRRSARVNQPQHF.

The table lists this clonotype with a few counts. The J gene is TRBJ2-5, the V gene TRBV7-2, with TRBD2 matching over 10 bases. The end of the DNA is better explained by TRBJ2-7, so the J call may be wrong. Germline CDR1 is SGHTA and CDR2 is FQGNSA. This CDR3 has 13 residues. The CDR3 DNA reads as TGTGCCAGCAAGGGACTAGCGCCTTGCGAGCAGTACTTC. This translates into CASKGLAPCEQYF.

The rearrangement uses TRBV12-3 or TRBV12-4 and TRBJ1-3; D call uncertain. The CDR3 is made up of 14 amino acids. Deletions cut 3 bases from V and 0 bases from J, with 6 bases between. DNA of the CDR3: TGTGCCAGCAGTTTGGCTCACTCTGGAAACACCATATATTTT. This gives the protein CASSLAHSGNTIYF.

This rearrangement joins TRBV4-3 to TRBJ2-5; 9 nucleotides align to TRBD2. Near its end, the DNA agrees better with TRBJ2-1, so the J call may be wrong. The CDR3 has 16 amino acids. Germline-derived CDR1 and CDR2 are LGHNA and YSLEER. The CDR3 sequence: CASSQEVAGVGNEQFF. In DNA, the CDR3 is TGCGCCAGCAGCCAAGAAGTAGCGGGAGTAGGTAATGAGCAGTTCTTC.

The chain links TRBV27 to TRBJ1-2; D possibly corresponds to TRBD1 (6 bases). The CDR3 runs 15 residues. The V gene's germline CDR1 is MNHEY and CDR2 SMNVEV (reference sequence). V lost 6 bases and J 3 bases, leaving 17 bases between the germline ends. The DNA for the CDR3 is TGTGCCAGCAGATGGAGTCAGGGGAGTTACTATGGCTACACCTTC. Encoded protein: CASRWSQGSYYGYTF.

The genes are TRBV12-3 or TRBV12-4 and TRBJ2-5, with 15 bases matching TRBD2. This CDR3 spans 18 amino acids. With 5 bases clipped from V and 5 bases from J, the junction kept 12 bases outside the gene matches. CDR3 DNA sequence: TGTGCCAGCAGTCCGTATGGGACTAGCGGGAGGATTGATGAGACCCAGTACTTC. Its translation is CASSPYGTSGRIDETQYF.

This sequence joins TRBV7-9 and TRBJ1-4, with TRBD1 identical over 7 bases. The CDR3 is 14 amino acids. The germline V gene encodes CDR1 SEHNR and CDR2 FQNEAQ (reference sequence). Unmatched junction bases numbered 6, after V lost 4 bases and J lost 7 bases. CDR3 region: CASSSETGPEKLFF. The CDR3 nucleotides are TGTGCCAGCAGCTCCGAGACAGGGCCTGAAAAACTGTTTTTT.

Of note for this clonotype: At one boundary the junction diverges from the germline segment, which might be a read error. The chain joins TRBV3-1 to TRBJ2-1; D remains unclear. Germline CDR1 and CDR2: LGHDT and YNNKEL (reference sequence). The CDR3 covers 12 residues. The CDR3 coding sequence is TGTGCCAGCAGCCAGGCTAACAGATTTGTAACCTTC. Its protein is CASSQANRFVTF.

The chain couples TRBV12-3 or TRBV12-4 to TRBJ1-2, with a tentative D call TRBD1 (5 bases). This CDR3 contains 15 residues. Between the trimmed V and J ends, which lost 3 bases and 2 bases, there was a span of 13 bases. The CDR3: CASSFTGTRNYGYTF. For the CDR3, the DNA is TGTGCCAGCAGTTTTACCGGGACGAGGAACTATGGCTACACCTTC.

The chain uses TRBV18 and TRBJ2-3, with 10 positions matching TRBD1. The length of the CDR3 is 16 residues. From germline, CDR1 is KGHSH and CDR2 LQKENI. Trimming cost V 2 bases and J 4 bases; bases outside gene matches: 6. The CDR3 region is CASSPTWTGGADTQYF. DNA for the CDR3: TGTGCCAGCTCACCAACCTGGACAGGGGGAGCAGATACGCAGTATTTT.

The table lists this clonotype with a few counts. The chain combines TRBV3-1 with TRBJ2-5; no definite D call. Trimming took 0 bases from V and 2 from J, leaving 13 bases between them. Germline loops: CDR1 LGHDT, CDR2 YNNKEL (reference sequence). The CDR3 covers 16 residues. The CDR3 sequence: CASSQDLRAAQETQYF. The CDR3 nucleotides are TGTGCCAGCAGCCAAGATCTTAGGGCAGCTCAAGAGACCCAGTACTTC.

The rearrangement links TRBV12-3 or TRBV12-4 to TRBJ2-6, with 9 bases matching TRBD2. V shed 3 bases, J shed 4 bases, and the junction held 10 bases outside the gene matches. CDR3 length: 18 residues. The CDR3 DNA follows: TGTGCCAGCAGTTTCTATGGGCGGGGGGGCCCCGGGGCCAACGTCCTGACTTTC. Translated: CASSFYGRGGPGANVLTF.

The V call is TRBV20-1, the J call TRBJ2-5; D may be TRBD2 (6 bases). Gene TRBJ2-1 matches the end of the DNA better, so the J call may be wrong. The CDR3 contains 13 residues. Per germline, CDR1 DFQATT and CDR2 SNEGSKA (reference sequence). In nucleotides, the CDR3 is TGCAGCTCGCCGAGCGGGCAGTACAATGAGCAGTTCTTC. Its protein product is CSSPSGQYNEQFF.

J is TRBJ2-1 and V is TRBV5-1; maybe TRBD2 (7 bases). V was clipped by 4 bases and J by 4 bases, with 18 bases between them. The CDR3 consists of 16 residues. The V gene's germline CDR1 is SGHRS and CDR2 YFSETQ. The CDR3 DNA sequence: TGCGCCAGCAGCGACCCGGGGGGACATGGATACAATGAGCAGTTCTTC. Its protein product is CASSDPGGHGYNEQFF.

This clonotype was counted a few times. This rearrangement joins TRBV9 to TRBJ2-5; TRBD1 might be the D (5 bases). The end of the DNA aligns better with TRBJ2-1, so the J call may be wrong. CDR1 is SGDLS, CDR2 YYNGEE, per germline. The CDR3 sequence is 13 residues long. CDR3 DNA: TGTGCCAGCAGCGTAGGACAGAACAATGAGCAGTTCTTC. Encoded protein: CASSVGQNNEQFF.

The CDR3 DNA reads as TGTGCCAGCAGCACCCCGGGACTAGCGGGACAATTCTCCTACAATGAGCAGTTCTTC. This codes for CASSTPGLAGQFSYNEQFF. J is TRBJ2-1 and V is TRBV7-9; TRBD2 matches at 13 bases. The CDR3 sequence is 19 residues long. CDR1 is SEHNR, CDR2 FQNEAQ, per germline (reference sequence). J was trimmed by 0 bases and V by 5 bases; bases with no gene match: 10.

This clonotype was picked up a small number of times. This sequence joins TRBV11-3 and TRBJ2-2, with D possibly being TRBD2 (6 bases). The CDR3 totals 15 residues. The V gene lost 4 bases and the J gene lost 8 bases, with 17 bases spanning the gap. Germline-derived CDR1 and CDR2 are SGHNT and YENEEA. As DNA, the CDR3 is TGTGCCAGCAGCTCCGGGACTCCGGAGGGGGGGGAGCTGTTTTTT. Its protein product is CASSSGTPEGGELFF. The full variable domain, in which reference TRBV11-3 and TRBJ2-2 provide the parts outside the CDR3, is EAGVVQSPRYKIIEKKQPVAFWCNPISGHNTLYWYLQNLGQGPELLIRYENEEAVDDSQLPKDRFSAERLKGVDSTLKIQPAELGDSAVYLCASSSGTPEGGELFFGEGSRLTVL.

The V call is TRBV6-1, the J call TRBJ2-5, with D perhaps TRBD2 (5 bases). The DNA end is more similar to TRBJ2-1, so the J call may be wrong. The V gene's germline CDR1 is MNHNS and CDR2 SASEGT. The CDR3 length is 15 residues. In DNA, the CDR3 is TGTGCCAGCAGTGAAGGGACTCTCTCTAAGCGTGAGCAGTTCTTC. It is translated as CASSEGTLSKREQFF.

This clonotype has a handful of counts. At one boundary the junction diverges from the germline segment, which might be a read error. This chain connects TRBV12-3 or TRBV12-4 to TRBJ2-5; D perhaps matches TRBD2 (5 bases). The CDR3 contains 16 residues. The DNA of the CDR3 is TGTGCCGGCAGTTTAGCGCAGACCCTGTACCAAGAGACCCAGTACTTC. Its translation is CAGSLAQTLYQETQYF.

This clonotype has a handful of counts. The chain combines TRBV6-4 with TRBJ2-5, with TRBD2 matching over 8 bases. The CDR3 is 12 amino acids. V lost 10 bases to trimming and J lost 4 bases; unmatched junction nucleotides: 5. The germline CDR1 and CDR2 sequences are MRHNA and SNTAGT. The CDR3 region is CATCSGVETQYF. Here the CDR3 DNA reads TGTGCCACCTGTAGCGGGGTAGAGACCCAGTACTTC.

This clonotype has a handful of counts. The chain is built from TRBV10-3 and TRBJ2-5, with no clear D. Looked up from germline, CDR1 is ENHRY and CDR2 is SYGVKD. The V gene lost 4 bases and the J gene lost 0 bases, with 9 bases spanning the gap. CDR3 length equals 14 residues. The CDR3 nucleotides read TGTGCCATCAGTGGGGGTGATTACCAAGAGACCCAGTACTTC. It is translated as CAISGGDYQETQYF.

There are a few counts of this clonotype. The chain employs TRBV7-2 and TRBJ2-5, with a possible D match to TRBD2 (5 bases). The CDR3 runs 15 residues. V was clipped by 3 bases and J by 3 bases, with 14 bases between them. The germline CDR1 and CDR2 sequences are SGHTA and FQGNSA. The CDR3 spells CASSFPSGVEETQYF. DNA for the CDR3: TGTGCCAGCAGCTTCCCCAGCGGAGTCGAAGAGACCCAGTACTTC.

A word on this clonotype: An end of the junction does not agree with germline; a read error may underlie this. The CDR3 DNA reads as TGTGCCAGCAGCTCGCGCATCGTGGGCACAGATGCGCAGTATTTT. Translated: CASSSRIVGTDAQYF. The J gene is TRBJ2-3, the V gene TRBV12-3 or TRBV12-4; unclear D gene. This CDR3 is built from 15 residues.

This rearrangement joins TRBV6-2 or TRBV6-3 to TRBJ2-1; D gene uncertain. CDR1 MNHEY and CDR2 SVGEGT come from the germline V gene. The CDR3 runs 13 residues. Trimming removed 1 base from V and 14 bases from J, with 15 bases in between. The CDR3 DNA is TGTGCCAGCAGTTACTTCGAGTCCCCGGCCAAGTTCTTC. It yields the protein CASSYFESPAKFF.

This chain connects TRBV3-1 to TRBJ1-1; D may be TRBD1 (6 bases). This CDR3 has 14 amino acids. CDR1 and CDR2 from the germline V gene are LGHDT and YNNKEL (reference sequence). V gave up 6 bases and J gave up 0 bases, with 11 bases separating them. CDR3: CASRTGNMNTEAFF. For the CDR3, the DNA is TGTGCCAGCAGAACAGGGAACATGAACACTGAAGCTTTCTTT. Together with reference TRBV3-1 and TRBJ1-1, the CDR3 gives the full variable domain: DTAVSQTPKYLVTQMGNDKSIKCEQNLGHDTMYWYKQDSKKFLKIMFSYNNKELIINETVPNRFSPKSPDKAHLNLHINSLELGDSAVYFCASRTGNMNTEAFFGQGTRLTVV.

The genes are TRBV13 and TRBJ2-7; TRBD1 matches 10 bases. The germline CDR1 and CDR2 sequences are PRHDT and FYEKMQ (reference sequence). With 5 bases clipped from V and 0 bases from J, the junction kept 4 bases outside the gene matches. CDR3 length: 15 residues. The CDR3 protein is CASSRDRGSSYEQYF. In nucleotides, the CDR3 is TGTGCCAGCAGCCGGGACAGGGGCTCCTCCTACGAGCAGTACTTC.

This clonotype came up a few times. The J gene is TRBJ2-5, the V gene TRBV30, with D possibly called TRBD1 or TRBD2 (5 bases each). Germline CDR1 and CDR2: GTSNPN and SVGIG (reference sequence). V lost 5 bases and J 1 base, leaving 11 bases between the germline ends. The CDR3 runs to 13 residues. CDR3 DNA sequence: TGTGCCTGGGGAATCGGGACCCAAGAGACCCAGTACTTC. Protein: CAWGIGTQETQYF.

This rearrangement joins TRBV28 to TRBJ2-1; D might be TRBD2 (6 bases). The CDR3 is made up of 16 amino acids. Trimming shortened V by 3 bases and J by 6 bases, and 18 bases separated the two germline ends. CDR1 is MDHEN, CDR2 SYDVKM, per germline. Written as DNA, the CDR3 is TGTGCCAGCAGTTTGTATGGGGGGAATTTGGTCAATGAGCAGTTCTTC. It translates to CASSLYGGNLVNEQFF.

V is TRBV7-9 and J is TRBJ2-7; 9 bases map to TRBD1. With the DNA end fitting TRBJ2-1 better, the J assignment may be wrong. The CDR3 extends over 15 amino acids. The germline gives CDR1 SEHNR, CDR2 FQNEAQ (reference sequence). CDR3 in amino acids: CASSLRQGVYNEQFF. Here the CDR3 DNA reads TGTGCCAGCAGCCTAAGACAGGGGGTTTACAATGAGCAGTTCTTC.